These 17 T cell receptor beta chains were all obtained from the same sample, sequenced in a study of T cell repertoires in cytomegalovirus infection. TCRdb called the reads again in MiXCR, with one record for every CDR3 protein. The profile shows 200,000 to 300,000 distinct CDR3 sequences, roughly an eighth of them singletons. Sequenced: PBMCs. These receptors all come from a human donor in good health (CMV status not recorded). Some clones in this sample may be carry-over from other donors' samples.

The J gene is TRBJ1-4, the V gene TRBV20-1; the D is unclear. V lost 0 bases, J lost 9 bases, and 8 bases lay in between. Germline values: CDR1 DFQATT, CDR2 SNEGSKA (reference sequence). This CDR3 comprises 12 residues. The CDR3 is CSARDEHKKLFF. In DNA, the CDR3 is TGCAGTGCTAGAGACGAACACAAAAAACTGTTTTTT.

This clonotype was seen at least ten times. This chain connects TRBV7-2 to TRBJ2-6; the match to TRBD2 covers 8 bases. From germline, CDR1 is SGHTA and CDR2 FQGNSA. This CDR3 is 16 amino acids long. Trimming removed 1 base from V and 4 bases from J; junction bases left unmatched: 3. The CDR3 DNA is TGTGCCAGCAGCTTAGGTAGCGGGGCCGGGGCCAACGTCCTGACTTTC. Protein: CASSLGSGAGANVLTF.

This clonotype was seen repeatedly, ten times or more. The CDR3 sequence is CASSGVVQGGTDTQYF. CDR3 DNA sequence: TGTGCCAGCAGCGGGGTCGTGCAGGGGGGCACAGATACGCAGTATTTT. The chain has TRBV28 and TRBJ2-3, with 7 bases lining up with TRBD1. The CDR3 is 16 residues long. In germline, CDR1 is MDHEN, CDR2 SYDVKM. V trimming: 6 bases; J trimming: 1 base; junction bases outside the gene matches: 10. The full variable domain, rest sourced from reference TRBV28 and TRBJ2-3, is DVKVTQSSRYLVKRTGEKVFLECVQDMDHENMFWYRQDPGLGLRLIYFSYDVKMKEKGDIPEGYSVSREKKERFSLILESASTNQTSMYLCASSGVVQGGTDTQYFGPGTRLTVL.

Ten or more counts support this clonotype. The junction departs from the called germline gene at one end, perhaps through a read error. The chain combines TRBV12-3 or TRBV12-4 with TRBJ2-7, with a tentative D call TRBD1 (5 bases). The CDR3 is made up of 12 amino acids. Written as DNA, the CDR3 is TGTGCCAGCAGATTAGGGGCGGTTGAGCAGTACTTC. Its translation: CASRLGAVEQYF.

This clonotype showed up many times. The rearrangement joins TRBV7-2 to TRBJ2-3; D gene uncertain. The CDR3 sequence is 15 residues long. CDR1 is SGHTA and CDR2 is FQGNSA in the germline V gene. V was trimmed by 1 base and J by 0 bases, leaving 8 bases between them. CDR3 region: CASSLGARSTDTQYF. CDR3 bases: TGTGCCAGCAGCTTAGGGGCTCGCAGCACAGATACGCAGTATTTT. Using reference TRBV7-2 and TRBJ2-3 for the parts outside the CDR3, the full variable domain is GAGVSQSPSNKVTEKGKDVELRCDPISGHTALYWYRQSLGQGLEFLIYFQGNSAPDKSGLPSDRFSAERTGGSVSTLTIQRTQQEDSAVYLCASSLGARSTDTQYFGPGTRLTVL.

This clonotype was found many times. The V call is TRBV7-8, the J call TRBJ2-3, with a possible D match to TRBD2 (6 bases). V was shortened by 5 bases and J by 1 base, with 16 bases between the two germline ends. The CDR3 consists of 16 residues. Looked up from germline, CDR1 is SGHVS and CDR2 is FQNEAQ. CDR3 sequence reads: CASSTPRRLGTDTQYF. CDR3 DNA sequence: TGTGCCAGCAGCACCCCTCGAAGACTAGGCACAGATACGCAGTATTTT.

V is TRBV3-1 and J is TRBJ2-1, with 13 bases lining up with TRBD2. J was trimmed by 9 bases and V by 0 bases; bases with no gene match: 8. Germline CDR1 is LGHDT and CDR2 is YNNKEL (reference sequence). This CDR3 has 17 amino acids. CDR3 sequence reads: CASSQETTSGRRGEQFF. CDR3 nucleotides: TGTGCCAGCAGCCAAGAAACGACTAGCGGGAGGCGGGGTGAGCAGTTCTTC.

This clonotype was seen at least ten times. The chain joins TRBV7-2 to TRBJ2-3; 11 bases align to TRBD2. The junction had 12 bases not matched to a gene; V was cut back by 8 bases and J by 2 bases. Germline CDR1 reads SGHTA; CDR2 reads FQGNSA. The CDR3 loop spans 17 amino acids. CDR3 loop: CASGTLGLAASTDTQYF. As DNA, the CDR3 is TGTGCCAGCGGGACCCTGGGACTAGCGGCATCCACAGATACGCAGTATTTT.

This clonotype was observed at least ten times. V is TRBV7-6 and J is TRBJ2-1; 8 bases line up with TRBD2. Germline V gene lookup returns CDR1 SGHVS and CDR2 FNYEAQ. This CDR3 has 15 amino acids. V lost 4 bases and J lost 5; bases outside the gene matches: 7. CDR3 sequence (DNA): TGTGCCAGCAGCTCCGCCGGGCGGGGGGACAATGAGCAGTTCTTC. This codes for CASSSAGRGDNEQFF.

The CDR3 DNA is TGCGCCAGCCAGATGGAGCTAGCGGGAGGCCGGGGACACGAGCAGTACTTC. Protein product: CASQMELAGGRGHEQYF. The rearrangement links TRBV5-1 to TRBJ2-7; 11 nucleotides match TRBD2. The CDR3 runs 17 residues. Germline values: CDR1 SGHRS, CDR2 YFSETQ. V dropped 7 bases and J dropped 5; count of bases not matched to a gene: 17.

This clonotype occurred many times. V gene TRBV7-8 combines with J gene TRBJ1-1; a weak D match, TRBD1 (5 bases). Looked up from germline, CDR1 is SGHVS and CDR2 is FQNEAQ. The V gene lost 1 base and the J gene lost 1 base, with 7 bases spanning the gap. The CDR3 runs 14 residues. Here the CDR3 DNA reads TGTGCCAGCAGCTTAGGACAGAGGAACACTGAAGCTTTCTTT. Its protein product is CASSLGQRNTEAFF. The complete variable domain, with remaining parts taken from reference TRBV7-8 and TRBJ1-1, reads GAGVSQSPRYKVAKRGQDVALRCDPISGHVSLFWYQQALGQGPEFLTYFQNEAQLDKSGLPSDRFFAERPEGSVSTLKIQRTQQEDSAVYLCASSLGQRNTEAFFGQGTRLTVV.

CDR3 nucleotides: TGTGCCAGCAGCTTAAACTCGGACGGCACTGAAGCTTTCTTT. This sequence encodes CASSLNSDGTEAFF. The chain employs TRBV7-3 and TRBJ1-1, with unresolved D. CDR1 is SGHTA, CDR2 FQGTGA, per germline. With 1 base removed from V and 4 bases from J, the gap between germline ends came to 10 bases. The CDR3 spans 14 residues.

This clonotype came up many times. The J gene is TRBJ2-1, the V gene TRBV11-3; 9 nucleotides match TRBD1. Germline trimming cut 5 bases from V and 8 bases from J; bases unmatched to any gene: 10. This CDR3 contains 15 residues. In germline, CDR1 is SGHNT, CDR2 YENEEA. Here the CDR3 DNA reads TGTGCCAGCAGCCGACGACAGGGGGACAGCGATGAGCAGTTCTTC. Encoded protein: CASSRRQGDSDEQFF.

Only a few counts were recorded for this clonotype. The CDR3 DNA sequence: TGCAGTGCTAAGAGGGGACGGGCCCTTGAGACCCAGTACTTC. This translates into CSAKRGRALETQYF. The chain employs TRBV20-1 and TRBJ2-5; D may match TRBD1 or TRBD2 (5 bases each). The germline CDR1 and CDR2 sequences are DFQATT and SNEGSKA (reference sequence). The CDR3 is 14 residues long. Trimming removed 4 bases at V and 5 bases at J, with 17 bases between.

The genes are TRBV29-1 and TRBJ1-3; D unclear. The CDR3 contains 11 residues. V lost 4 bases and J 3 bases, leaving 4 bases between the germline ends. Germline CDR1 SQVTM, CDR2 ANQGSEA. CDR3 residues: CSVANGNTIYF. CDR3 sequence (DNA): TGCAGCGTTGCAAATGGAAACACCATATATTTT.

Regarding this clonotype: The missing conserved phenylalanine or tryptophan at the end of this CDR3 makes a read error likely. The chain has TRBV20-1 and TRBJ1-2; 9 bases match TRBD1. Germline V gene sequence: CDR1 DFQATT, CDR2 SNEGSKA (reference sequence). Trimming cost V 5 bases and J 9 bases; bases outside gene matches: 7. This CDR3 contains 12 residues. The CDR3 spells CSAPRTGDRYTV. The CDR3 DNA follows: TGCAGTGCTCCTCGGACAGGGGATCGCTACACCGTC.

This clonotype occurred a few times. This chain links TRBV20-1 with TRBJ2-1; 13 positions match TRBD2. Germline V gene data show CDR1 as DFQATT and CDR2 as SNEGSKA (reference sequence). The CDR3 is 14 amino acids. V gave up 6 bases and J gave up 10 bases; unmatched junction bases: 9. The CDR3 here is CSAPGTSGIGEQFF. Written as DNA, the CDR3 is TGCAGTGCCCCCGGGACTAGCGGGATCGGGGAGCAGTTCTTC.